A single sample is the source of the 5 T cell receptor beta chains below, sequenced in a study of T-cell memory formation after mild COVID-19. TCRdb reprocessed the 5' RACE reads via MiXCR and lists one record per CDR3 protein. The table has fewer than 300,000 distinct CDR3 sequences, roughly a sixth seen once. The sequencing sample was made of PBMCs or a T cell subset sorted from them (not recorded which). The origin of the receptors is a man aged 18 to 30 who had mild COVID-19 (a few samples of this study predate the infection). Cell type and time point are not known.

This clonotype has only a few counts. This sequence joins TRBV20-1 and TRBJ2-7; 7 bases line up with TRBD1. The CDR3 is made up of 12 amino acids. The germline gives CDR1 DFQATT, CDR2 SNEGSKA (reference sequence). The J segment lost 3 bases and the V segment lost 3 bases, leaving 2 bases of the junction unmatched. DNA for the CDR3: TGCAGTGCTAGTTCAGGGGGCTACGAGCAGTACTTC. The encoded protein is CSASSGGYEQYF.

The rearrangement links TRBV12-3 or TRBV12-4 to TRBJ1-1; D possibly corresponds to TRBD1 (6 bases). V lost 7 bases and J 1 base, leaving 13 bases between the germline ends. The CDR3 sequence is 14 residues long. The CDR3 region is CASTKTGRNTEAFF. In DNA form, the CDR3 reads TGTGCCAGCACCAAGACAGGAAGGAACACTGAAGCTTTCTTT.

The rearrangement links TRBV5-1 to TRBJ1-2; D is ambiguous. Between the trimmed V and J ends, which lost 5 bases and 6 bases, there was a span of 14 bases. Germline lookup yields CDR1 SGHRS and CDR2 YFSETQ. The CDR3 consists of 13 residues. The CDR3 nucleotides are TGCGCCAGCAGAGCCAGGCCAGCAAATGGCTACACCTTC. The encoded protein is CASRARPANGYTF.

V usage is TRBV12-3 or TRBV12-4 and J usage is TRBJ1-4, with D perhaps matching TRBD1 (5 bases). V lost 6 bases, J lost 8 bases, and 10 bases lay in between. This CDR3 is built from 12 residues. The CDR3 nucleotides read TGTGCCAGCAGGGGGCTTGAGGAAAAACTGTTTTTT. Translated: CASRGLEEKLFF.

This clonotype showed up just a few times. V gene TRBV6-2 or TRBV6-3 combines with J gene TRBJ2-3; 10 nucleotides line up with TRBD2. Trimming removed 6 bases from V and 0 bases from J; junction bases left unmatched: 3. The CDR3 contains 15 residues. Germline V gene lookup returns CDR1 MNHEY and CDR2 SVGEGT. The CDR3 spells CASRKTSGSTDTQYF. CDR3 in DNA: TGTGCCAGCAGGAAGACTAGCGGGAGCACAGATACGCAGTATTTT.